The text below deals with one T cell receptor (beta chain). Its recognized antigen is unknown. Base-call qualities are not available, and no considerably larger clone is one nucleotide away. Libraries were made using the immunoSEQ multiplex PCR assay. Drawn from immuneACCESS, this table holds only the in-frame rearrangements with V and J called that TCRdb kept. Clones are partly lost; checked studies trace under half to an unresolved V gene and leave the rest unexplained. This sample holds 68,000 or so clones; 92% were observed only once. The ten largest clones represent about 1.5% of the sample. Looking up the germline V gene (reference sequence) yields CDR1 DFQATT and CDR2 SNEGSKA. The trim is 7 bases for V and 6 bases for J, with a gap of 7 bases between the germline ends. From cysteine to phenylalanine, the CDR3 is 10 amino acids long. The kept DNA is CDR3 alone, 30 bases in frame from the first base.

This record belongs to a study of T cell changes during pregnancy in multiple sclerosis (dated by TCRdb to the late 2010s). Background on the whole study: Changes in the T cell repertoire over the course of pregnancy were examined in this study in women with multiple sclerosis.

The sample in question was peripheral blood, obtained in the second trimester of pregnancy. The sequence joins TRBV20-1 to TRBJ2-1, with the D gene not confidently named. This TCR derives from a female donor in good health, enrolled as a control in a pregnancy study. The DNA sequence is TGCAGTGTGCCGGTCAATGAGCAGTTCTTC. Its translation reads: CSVPVNEQFF.